This TCR beta chain was captured in a study of cytomegalovirus exposure and HLA in healthy donors. The PCR had 60 Vbeta and 13 Jbeta primers. Sequenced by immunoSEQ multiplex PCR; TCRdb stores in-frame clones only, minus some. The data show some 110,000 clones, 10% seen once. Notes on the study in general: The authors excluded some V segments, including TRBV6-2 and TRBV6-3, as indistinguishable.

With regard to this clone: Its antigen remains unidentified.

CDR1 and CDR2 from the germline V gene are LGHNT and FRNRAP. CDR3 size: 15 residues. Trimming removed 1 base at V and 4 bases at J, with 12 bases between. The rearrangement links TRBV12-5 to TRBJ2-3; D is undetermined. The sample was PBMCs. This TCR came from a man between 40 and 49 years old in good health and CMV-seropositive. This CDR3 is CASGLGAGSADTQYF. Written as DNA, the CDR3 is TGTGCTAGTGGTTTGGGGGCAGGAAGTGCAGATACGCAGTATTTT. Based on the CDR3 plus reference TRBV12-5 and TRBJ2-3, the full variable domain is DARVTQTPRHKVTEMGQEVTMRCQPILGHNTVFWYRQTMMQGLELLAYFRNRAPLDDSGMPKDRFSAEMPDATLATLKIQPSEPRDSAVYFCASGLGAGSADTQYFGPGTRLTVL.